The present T cell receptor (beta chain) was sequenced within a study of read filtering for tumor transcriptome and immune sequencing. Study as a whole: By R-ISS, stages I, II and III held 8, 16 and 7 patients. Whole-transcriptome libraries were prepared after DNase treatment. Study conclusions and caveats: The CD138-negative fraction was mixed bone marrow immune cells, not pure T cells.

This library used approximately 0.4 ug RNA and molecular barcoded adaptors spanning alpha/delta and beta/gamma chains. TCRdb fed the reads into MiXCR, producing one record per CDR3 protein. The sample lists about 22,000 distinct CDR3 sequences, roughly 13% occurring once. Every patient had bone marrow sampled while the disease was active. This clonotype has a handful of counts. Its antigen remains unidentified. The receptor was derived from a donor over 35 with multiple myeloma. The sequencing input was a population of CD138-negative cells sorted from bone marrow.

The CDR3 sequence is CSVSQGAYEQYF. CDR3 sequence (DNA): TGCAGCGTTAGCCAGGGAGCCTACGAGCAGTACTTC. The rearrangement joins TRBV29-1 to TRBJ2-7; D could derive from TRBD1 or TRBD2 (5 bases each). The CDR3 contains 12 residues. CDR1 SQVTM and CDR2 ANQGSEA come from the germline V gene. Trimming shortened V by 5 bases and J by 2 bases, and 10 bases separated the two germline ends.